Sequencing of this T cell receptor (beta chain) was carried out in a study of OX40 agonist ivuxolimab in advanced cancers. Study information: Partial responses were recorded for three patients, including one with hepatocellular carcinoma and two with cutaneous melanoma. Study results and limitations: Normalized T-cell clonal expansion was also low in a subset of nonresponders. Partial responders dosed at 0.1-3.0 mg/kg displayed clonal expansion ranking among the lowest.

A note on this clone: The antigen is not known.

Sequencing was performed with immunoSEQ multiplex PCR; in TCRdb, only in-frame clones are kept and a portion is missing. The table shows some 44,000 clones, with around 80% occurring only once. V lost 7 bases to trimming and J lost 6 bases; unmatched junction nucleotides: 11. The CDR3 is 14 residues long. Germline assignment: CDR1 KGHSH and CDR2 LQKENI. The J gene is TRBJ1-1, the V gene TRBV18; TRBD1 agrees at 7 bases. This sample comprised CD4+ or CD8+ T cells sorted from blood, obtained in a trial of the OX40 agonist ivuxolimab. The sequence came from an adult with an advanced solid tumor such as melanoma, head and neck, liver or kidney cancer. CDR3: CASLRLVQGAEAFF. Written as DNA, the CDR3 is TGTGCCAGCTTACGCCTGGTCCAGGGGGCTGAAGCTTTCTTT.